These T cell receptor beta chains were read from a single sample in a study of type 1 regulatory T cells. No antigen has been identified for these receptors. Each CDR3 protein gets one entry after TCRdb re-called the reads with MiXCR. The repertoire consists of 70,000 or so distinct CDR3 sequences, with about 20% occurring once and the leading ten covering more than 6.5%. Sequencing input: cultured type 1 regulatory T (Tr1) cells, either the whole culture or a sorted fraction (not recorded which). Every receptor here comes from a human donor in good health. Each CDR3 is given without its conserved first and last residue. Fields, in order: D gene, V gene, J gene, CDR3 protein. D genes are given only for firm matches.

TRBD2	TRBV7-2	TRBJ2-6	ASSFFRRGSSGANVLT
NA	TRBV10-2	TRBJ1-1	ASCRDLNTEAF
TRBD1	TRBV6-5	TRBJ1-1	ASSYSPGGSNTEAF
NA	TRBV7-8	TRBJ1-1	ASSQGGPTEAF
NA	TRBV7-9	TRBJ1-6	ASRGREDSPLH
TRBD1	TRBV28	TRBJ2-4	ASSLWDRAKNIQY
TRBD2	TRBV7-9	TRBJ2-1	ASSPPTSGAYNEQF
NA	TRBV4-3	TRBJ1-2	ASSQMMGPRGYT
NA	TRBV5-5	TRBJ1-4	ASSLRGLGEKLF
NA	TRBV5-1	TRBJ2-3	ASSSRGAANTDTQY
TRBD2	TRBV20-1	TRBJ2-1	SARSGRTSYNEQF
NA	TRBV30	TRBJ1-2	AFEVGGYT
NA	TRBV20-1	TRBJ2-1	SARSRVWSEQF
NA	TRBV7-2	TRBJ1-2	ASSLMQGQGSGYGYT
TRBD1	TRBV20-1	TRBJ1-3	SARDRDSWDGNTIY
NA	TRBV20-1	TRBJ2-3	SARYGTSTDTQY
NA	TRBV5-1	TRBJ1-4	ASKQSFPTNEKLF
NA	TRBV5-1	TRBJ2-7	ASSSQQGTEQY
NA	TRBV21-1	TRBJ1-5	ASSIRGSNQPQH
TRBD2	TRBV7-2	TRBJ2-7	ASSLRGEGSYEQY
TRBD2	TRBV4-2	TRBJ2-1	ASSQDKVSGGRLQF
TRBD1	TRBV18	TRBJ2-6	AGTGGARSGANVLT
NA	TRBV12-3/TRBV12-4	TRBJ2-1	ASSFIKYNEQF
TRBD2	TRBV28	TRBJ2-7	ASRGGLAGPPYEQY
NA	TRBV10-3	TRBJ2-5	AMELSEVETQY
NA	TRBV24-1	TRBJ2-1	ATSDFGRQGVEGEQF
NA	TRBV29-1	TRBJ2-3	SVAERGTDTQY
NA	TRBV3-1	TRBJ1-3	ASSQGQAGNTIY
TRBD1	TRBV6-5	TRBJ1-3	ARGQASGNTIY
NA	TRBV5-1	TRBJ2-2	ASRWGTGNTGELF
NA	TRBV7-2	TRBJ2-7	ASRGGGSSYEQY
NA	TRBV6-1	TRBJ1-1	ATGARSSLMNTEAF
NA	TRBV14	TRBJ2-7	ASRSVGVEQY
NA	TRBV4-3	TRBJ2-3	ASSRGAERTTDTQY
NA	TRBV7-3	TRBJ2-3	ASSHARDTQY
NA	TRBV20-1	TRBJ2-1	SAVVGGSNEQF
NA	TRBV20-1	TRBJ2-1	SCSRGGNADEQF
NA	TRBV7-2	TRBJ2-1	ASSFGGTNEQF
NA	TRBV4-3	TRBJ2-1	ASSPLPQDPYNEQF
NA	TRBV10-2	TRBJ2-6	ASSWTAGANVLT
TRBD2	TRBV5-1	TRBJ2-2	ASSISGSSTGELF
TRBD2	TRBV5-1	TRBJ2-2	ASSLGTSPTGELF
NA	TRBV29-1	TRBJ1-4	SGGSTNEKLF
TRBD1	TRBV5-1	TRBJ2-7	ASSRGQGKMRQY
TRBD1	TRBV2	TRBJ1-1	ASSTTGGITEAF
NA	TRBV10-3	TRBJ1-1	AARQDLNTEAF
TRBD1	TRBV9	TRBJ2-1	ASSARDRGNEQF
NA	TRBV7-2	TRBJ1-1	ASSLASGEAF